Listed below are T cell receptor beta chains from one sample, sequenced in a study of T cells expressing NK-cell markers. Reanalyzing the 5' RACE reads, TCRdb keeps one entry per CDR3 protein, without DNA. This sample contains fewer than 550,000 distinct CDR3 sequences. Sequencing was done on a sample of blood T cells: a sorted CD56 or NKG2C T cell subset, CD4+ or CD8+ T cells, or bulk PBMC T cells (not recorded which). Every receptor here comes from a woman aged 45-65 years in good health. The CDR3 runs from the conserved cysteine through the conserved F or W.

cdr3_aa | j_call | v_call
CASSYSATEAFF | TRBJ1-1 | TRBV6-5
CASRRLAGEFEQYF | TRBJ2-7 | TRBV6-5
CASSRLAGVGLSSYNEQFF | TRBJ2-1 | TRBV7-8
CASRSQGASRTQYF | TRBJ2-5 | TRBV28
CAISGRGYLETQYF | TRBJ2-5 | TRBV10-3
CASSFQSSSSYNEQFF | TRBJ2-1 | TRBV5-1
CASKARQGRYEQYF | TRBJ2-7 | TRBV7-8
CASSSLGGVGETQYF | TRBJ2-5 | TRBV5-6
CASSESGGSGELFF | TRBJ2-2 | TRBV10-1
CASKETTGWYEQYF | TRBJ2-7 | TRBV27
CASSDLRTGSRETQYF | TRBJ2-5 | TRBV10-1
CASRWGQGHTGELFF | TRBJ2-2 | TRBV19
CASSLSGPQYF | TRBJ2-5 | TRBV5-6
CATSDPTSGRGTGELFF | TRBJ2-2 | TRBV24-1
CASSFFIRQEHSYEQYF | TRBJ2-7 | TRBV12-3/TRBV12-4
CASSLDRTSGSSADTQYF | TRBJ2-3 | TRBV5-1
CSARPLAGVPGEQYF | TRBJ2-7 | TRBV20-1
CASSSPKNEQFF | TRBJ2-1 | TRBV5-1
CASSSGTDYYNEQFF | TRBJ2-1 | TRBV11-3
CASGETVNTEAFF | TRBJ1-1 | TRBV12-3/TRBV12-4
CASSQRTGGPDTQYF | TRBJ2-3 | TRBV14
CASSQATGEDTQYF | TRBJ2-3 | TRBV3-1
CASSLAEDRAGWNEKLFF | TRBJ1-4 | TRBV5-6
CASSATSGRANTGELFF | TRBJ2-2 | TRBV7-8
CASSLTVGGETQYF | TRBJ2-5 | TRBV7-3
CASGGDRGSQPQHF | TRBJ1-5 | TRBV2
CATPRLARDLTGELFF | TRBJ2-2 | TRBV7-8
CASSFYTNFGTPAYEQYF | TRBJ2-7 | TRBV7-8
CSVEWPGRATDTQYF | TRBJ2-3 | TRBV29-1
CASSQSGRANTGELFF | TRBJ2-2 | TRBV12-3/TRBV12-4
CASSPEGSSSHEQYF | TRBJ2-7 | TRBV5-1
CASARQGPGTSDSNEQFF | TRBJ2-1 | TRBV12-3/TRBV12-4
CATSDLNHKQFF | TRBJ2-1 | TRBV24-1
CASSVSHWSYNSPLHF | TRBJ1-6 | TRBV9
CASSLMLAGVNEQYF | TRBJ2-7 | TRBV7-9
CASSQTGTFRDYGYTF | TRBJ1-2 | TRBV12-3/TRBV12-4
CASSHTLGDSSYNEQFF | TRBJ2-1 | TRBV4-1
CSAAKGAGLEGGYTF | TRBJ1-2 | TRBV20-1
CASSSFQETQYF | TRBJ2-5 | TRBV14
CASSQEGHLLGPEAFF | TRBJ1-1 | TRBV5-1
CASSLVQGGGEQYF | TRBJ2-7 | TRBV5-1
CASSLYRGLQYF | TRBJ2-4 | TRBV12-3/TRBV12-4
CASSLGRGTSEQFF | TRBJ2-1 | TRBV7-2
CASSPGTDEQFF | TRBJ2-1 | TRBV12-3/TRBV12-4
CSMWDYGTQYF | TRBJ2-5 | TRBV20-1
CASSFRGGGLNPQYF | TRBJ2-3 | TRBV27
CATSRDPLTGGGYTF | TRBJ1-2 | TRBV15
CASSLGLYEQYF | TRBJ2-7 | TRBV12-3/TRBV12-4
CASKDSGTGLTHSGNTIYF | TRBJ1-3 | TRBV5-1
CRSRGRSYNEQFF | TRBJ2-1 | TRBV3-1
CASTTVVNTEAFF | TRBJ1-1 | TRBV5-5
CSARGGRPPYEQYF | TRBJ2-7 | TRBV20-1
CSSSGTGKTGYGYTF | TRBJ1-2 | TRBV29-1
CASSLENRYNEQFF | TRBJ2-1 | TRBV11-2
CASKEVKMGQYPQDIQYF | TRBJ2-4 | TRBV27
CASSLYHLAGYNEQFF | TRBJ2-1 | TRBV28
CASKFQRTQETQYF | TRBJ2-5 | TRBV2
CSATIFGVAGGGQPQHF | TRBJ1-5 | TRBV20-1